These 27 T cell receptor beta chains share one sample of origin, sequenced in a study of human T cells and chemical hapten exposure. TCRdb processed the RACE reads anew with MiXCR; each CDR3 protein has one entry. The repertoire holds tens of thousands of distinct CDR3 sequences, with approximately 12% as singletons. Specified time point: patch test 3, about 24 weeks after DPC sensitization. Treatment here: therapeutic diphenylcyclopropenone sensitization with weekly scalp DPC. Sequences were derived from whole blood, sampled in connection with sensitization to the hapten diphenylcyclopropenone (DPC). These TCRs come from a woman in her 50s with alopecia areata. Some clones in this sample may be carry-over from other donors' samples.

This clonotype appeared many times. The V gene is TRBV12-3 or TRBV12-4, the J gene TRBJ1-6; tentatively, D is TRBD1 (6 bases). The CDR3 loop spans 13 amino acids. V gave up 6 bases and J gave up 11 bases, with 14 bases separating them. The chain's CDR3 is CASRSNQGTPLHF. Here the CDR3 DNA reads TGTGCCAGCAGGTCTAACCAGGGGACACCCCTCCACTTT.

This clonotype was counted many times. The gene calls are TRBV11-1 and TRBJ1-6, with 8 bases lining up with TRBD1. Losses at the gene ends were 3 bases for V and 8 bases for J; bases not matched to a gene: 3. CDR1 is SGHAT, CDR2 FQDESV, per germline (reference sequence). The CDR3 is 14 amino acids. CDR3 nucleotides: TGTGCCAGCAGCTTCGGACAGGGATATTCACCCCTCCACTTT. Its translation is CASSFGQGYSPLHF.

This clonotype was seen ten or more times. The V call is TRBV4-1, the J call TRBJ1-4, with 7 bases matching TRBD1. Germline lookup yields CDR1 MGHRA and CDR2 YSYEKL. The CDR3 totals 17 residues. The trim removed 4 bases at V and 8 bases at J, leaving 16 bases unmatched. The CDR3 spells CASSRGGFQGFEEKLFF. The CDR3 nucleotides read TGCGCCAGCAGCCGAGGGGGCTTCCAGGGTTTTGAGGAAAAACTGTTTTTT.

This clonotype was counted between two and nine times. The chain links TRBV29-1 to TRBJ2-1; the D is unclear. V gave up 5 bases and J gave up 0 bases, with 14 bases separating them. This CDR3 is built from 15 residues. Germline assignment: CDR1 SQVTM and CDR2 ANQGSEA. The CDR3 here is CSVFSPSSSYNEQFF. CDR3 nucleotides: TGCAGCGTTTTTTCCCCTTCATCCTCCTACAATGAGCAGTTCTTC.

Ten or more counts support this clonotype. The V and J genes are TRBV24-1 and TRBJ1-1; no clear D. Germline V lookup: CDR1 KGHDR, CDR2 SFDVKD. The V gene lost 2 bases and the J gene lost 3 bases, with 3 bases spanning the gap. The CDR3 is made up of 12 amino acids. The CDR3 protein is CATSDWDTEAFF. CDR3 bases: TGTGCCACCAGTGATTGGGACACTGAAGCTTTCTTT.

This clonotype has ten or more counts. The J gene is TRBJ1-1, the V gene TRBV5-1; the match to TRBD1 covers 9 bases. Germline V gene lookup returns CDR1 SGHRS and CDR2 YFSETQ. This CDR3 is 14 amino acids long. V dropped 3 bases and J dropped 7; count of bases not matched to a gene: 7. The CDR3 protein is CASSWGTGYGEAFF. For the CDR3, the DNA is TGCGCCAGCAGCTGGGGGACAGGGTATGGTGAAGCTTTCTTT.

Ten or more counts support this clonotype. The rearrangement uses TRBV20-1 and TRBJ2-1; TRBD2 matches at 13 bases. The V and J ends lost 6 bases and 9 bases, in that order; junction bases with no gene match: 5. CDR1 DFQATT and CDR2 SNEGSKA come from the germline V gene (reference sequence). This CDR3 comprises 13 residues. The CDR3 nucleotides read TGCAGTGCCCCCGGACTAGCGGGGGTTGAGCAGTTCTTC. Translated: CSAPGLAGVEQFF.

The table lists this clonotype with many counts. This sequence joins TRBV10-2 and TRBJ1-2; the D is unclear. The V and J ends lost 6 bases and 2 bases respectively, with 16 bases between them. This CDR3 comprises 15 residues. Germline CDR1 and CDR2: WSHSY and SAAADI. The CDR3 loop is CASSYLLRANYGYTF. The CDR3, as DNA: TGCGCCAGCAGCTATTTGTTGAGGGCAAACTATGGCTACACCTTC.

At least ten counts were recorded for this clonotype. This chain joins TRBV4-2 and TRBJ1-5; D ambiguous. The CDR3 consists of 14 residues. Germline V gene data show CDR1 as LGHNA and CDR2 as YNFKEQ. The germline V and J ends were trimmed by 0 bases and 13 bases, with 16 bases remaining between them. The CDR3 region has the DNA TGTGCCAGCAGCCAAGACTGGCAGCTCGGAGGTCAGCATTTT. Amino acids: CASSQDWQLGGQHF.

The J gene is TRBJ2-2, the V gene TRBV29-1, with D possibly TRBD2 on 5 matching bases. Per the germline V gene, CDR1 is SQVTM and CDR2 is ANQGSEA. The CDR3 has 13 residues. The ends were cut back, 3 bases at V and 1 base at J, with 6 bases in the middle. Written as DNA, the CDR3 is TGCAGCGTTGAGGGAGAGAACACCGGGGAGCTGTTTTTT. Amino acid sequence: CSVEGENTGELFF.

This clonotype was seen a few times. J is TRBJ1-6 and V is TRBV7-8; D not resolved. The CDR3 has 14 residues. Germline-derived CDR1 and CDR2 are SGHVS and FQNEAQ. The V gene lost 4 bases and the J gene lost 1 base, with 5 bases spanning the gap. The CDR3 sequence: CASSSRSYNSPLHF. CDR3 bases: TGTGCCAGCAGCTCAAGGTCCTATAATTCACCCCTCCACTTT.

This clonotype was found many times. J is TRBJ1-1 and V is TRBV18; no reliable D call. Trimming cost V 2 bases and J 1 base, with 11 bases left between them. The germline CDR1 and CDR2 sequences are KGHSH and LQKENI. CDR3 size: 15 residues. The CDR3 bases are TGTGCCAGCTCACCAGGGCTGACCGAGAACACTGAAGCTTTCTTT. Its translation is CASSPGLTENTEAFF.

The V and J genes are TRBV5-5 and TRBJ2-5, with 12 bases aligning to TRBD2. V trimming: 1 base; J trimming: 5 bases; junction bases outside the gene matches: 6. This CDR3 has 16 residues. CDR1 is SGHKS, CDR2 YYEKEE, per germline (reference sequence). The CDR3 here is CASSLRLAGESETQYF. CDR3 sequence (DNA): TGTGCCAGCAGCTTGAGACTAGCGGGAGAGAGTGAGACCCAGTACTTC.

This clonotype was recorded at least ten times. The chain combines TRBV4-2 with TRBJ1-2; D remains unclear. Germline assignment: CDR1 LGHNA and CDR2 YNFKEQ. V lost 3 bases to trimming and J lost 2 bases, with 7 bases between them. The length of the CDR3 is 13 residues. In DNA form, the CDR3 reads TGTGCCAGCAGCCAGCGGGAGAACTATGGCTACACCTTC. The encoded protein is CASSQRENYGYTF.

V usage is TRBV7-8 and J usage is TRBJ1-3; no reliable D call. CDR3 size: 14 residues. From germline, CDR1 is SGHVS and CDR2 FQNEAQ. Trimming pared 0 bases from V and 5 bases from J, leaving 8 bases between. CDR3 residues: CASSLAGPRNTIYF. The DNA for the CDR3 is TGTGCCAGCAGCTTAGCCGGGCCCCGAAACACCATATATTTT.

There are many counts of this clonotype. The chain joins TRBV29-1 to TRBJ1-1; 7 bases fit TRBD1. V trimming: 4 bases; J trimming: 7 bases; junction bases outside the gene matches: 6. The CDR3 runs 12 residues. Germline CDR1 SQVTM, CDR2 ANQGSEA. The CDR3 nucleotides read TGCAGCGTTGTCGGGACAGCCATTGAAGCTTTCTTT. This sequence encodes CSVVGTAIEAFF.

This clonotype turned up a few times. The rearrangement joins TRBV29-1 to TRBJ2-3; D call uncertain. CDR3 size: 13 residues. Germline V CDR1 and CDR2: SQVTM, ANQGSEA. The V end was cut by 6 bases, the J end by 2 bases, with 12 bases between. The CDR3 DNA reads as TGCAGCGTCAAACGGGTCCTCACAGATACGCAGTATTTT. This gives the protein CSVKRVLTDTQYF.

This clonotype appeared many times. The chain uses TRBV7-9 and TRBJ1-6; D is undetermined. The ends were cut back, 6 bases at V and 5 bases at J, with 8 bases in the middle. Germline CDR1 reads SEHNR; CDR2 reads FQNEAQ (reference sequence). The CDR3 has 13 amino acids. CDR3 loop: CASRGWDNSPLHF. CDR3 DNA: TGTGCCAGCAGGGGTTGGGATAATTCACCCCTCCACTTT.

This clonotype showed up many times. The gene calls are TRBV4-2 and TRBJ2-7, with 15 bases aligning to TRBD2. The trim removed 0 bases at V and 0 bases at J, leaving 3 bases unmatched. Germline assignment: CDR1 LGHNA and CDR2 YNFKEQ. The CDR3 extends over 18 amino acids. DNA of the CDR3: TGTGCCAGCAGCCAAGACCCGGGACTAGCGGGGGGCTCCTACGAGCAGTACTTC. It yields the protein CASSQDPGLAGGSYEQYF.

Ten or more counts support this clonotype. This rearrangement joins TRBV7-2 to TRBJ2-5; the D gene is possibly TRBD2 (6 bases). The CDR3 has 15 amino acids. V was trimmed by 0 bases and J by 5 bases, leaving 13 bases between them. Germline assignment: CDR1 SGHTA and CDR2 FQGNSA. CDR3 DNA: TGTGCCAGCAGCTTAGCGACTAGTTTAACGGAGACCCAGTACTTC. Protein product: CASSLATSLTETQYF.

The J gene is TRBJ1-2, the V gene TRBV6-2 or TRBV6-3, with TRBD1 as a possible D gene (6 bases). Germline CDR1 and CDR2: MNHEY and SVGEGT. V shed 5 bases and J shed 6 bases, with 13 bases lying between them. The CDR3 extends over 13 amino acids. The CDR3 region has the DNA TGTGCCAGCAGTACCGACAGGTTCAATGGCTACACCTTC. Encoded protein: CASSTDRFNGYTF.

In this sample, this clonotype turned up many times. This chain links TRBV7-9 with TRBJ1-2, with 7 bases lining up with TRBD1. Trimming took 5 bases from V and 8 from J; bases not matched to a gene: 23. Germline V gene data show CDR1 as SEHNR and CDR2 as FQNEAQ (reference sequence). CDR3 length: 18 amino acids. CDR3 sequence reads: CASSPRDPDGRGKKGYTF. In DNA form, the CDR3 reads TGTGCCAGCAGCCCCCGGGACCCAGATGGCAGGGGGAAGAAGGGCTACACCTTC. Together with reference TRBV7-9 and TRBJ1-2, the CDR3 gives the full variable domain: DTGVSQNPRHKITKRGQNVTFRCDPISEHNRLYWYRQTLGQGPEFLTYFQNEAQLEKSRLLSDRFSAERPKGSFSTLEIQRTEQGDSAMYLCASSPRDPDGRGKKGYTFGSGTRLTVV.

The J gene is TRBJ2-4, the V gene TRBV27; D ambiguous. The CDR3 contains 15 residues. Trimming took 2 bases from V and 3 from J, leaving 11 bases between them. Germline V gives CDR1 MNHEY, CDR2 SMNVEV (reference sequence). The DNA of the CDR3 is TGTGCCAGCAGTTTAGGGGTGACGGGCAAAAACATTCAGTACTTC. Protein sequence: CASSLGVTGKNIQYF.

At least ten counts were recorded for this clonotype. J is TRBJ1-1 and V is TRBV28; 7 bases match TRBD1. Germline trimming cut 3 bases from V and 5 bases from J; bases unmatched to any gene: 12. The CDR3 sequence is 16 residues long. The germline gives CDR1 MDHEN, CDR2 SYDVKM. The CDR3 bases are TGTGCCAGCAGTTTCCCAGGGGGAGGTTCAGGGACTGAAGCTTTCTTT. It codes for CASSFPGGGSGTEAFF.

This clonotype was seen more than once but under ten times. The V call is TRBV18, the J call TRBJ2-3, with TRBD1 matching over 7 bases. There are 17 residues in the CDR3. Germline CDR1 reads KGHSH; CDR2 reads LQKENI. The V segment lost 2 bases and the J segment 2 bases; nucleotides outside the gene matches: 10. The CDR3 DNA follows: TGTGCCAGCTCACCATCTATGCGGACAGGATACACAGATACGCAGTATTTT. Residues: CASSPSMRTGYTDTQYF.

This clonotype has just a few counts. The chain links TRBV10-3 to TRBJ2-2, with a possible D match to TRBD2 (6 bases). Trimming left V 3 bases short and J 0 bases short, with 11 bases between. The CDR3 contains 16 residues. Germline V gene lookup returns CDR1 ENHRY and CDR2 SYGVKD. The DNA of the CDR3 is TGTGCCATCAGTGATCACGGGGGAACGAACACCGGGGAGCTGTTTTTT. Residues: CAISDHGGTNTGELFF.

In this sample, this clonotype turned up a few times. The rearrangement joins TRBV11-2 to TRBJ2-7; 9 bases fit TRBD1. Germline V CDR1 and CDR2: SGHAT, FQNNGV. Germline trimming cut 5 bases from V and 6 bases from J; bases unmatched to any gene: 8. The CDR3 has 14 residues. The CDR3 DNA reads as TGTGCCAGCAGCATGACAGGGGGTTTTGGCGAGCAGTACTTC. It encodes CASSMTGGFGEQYF.